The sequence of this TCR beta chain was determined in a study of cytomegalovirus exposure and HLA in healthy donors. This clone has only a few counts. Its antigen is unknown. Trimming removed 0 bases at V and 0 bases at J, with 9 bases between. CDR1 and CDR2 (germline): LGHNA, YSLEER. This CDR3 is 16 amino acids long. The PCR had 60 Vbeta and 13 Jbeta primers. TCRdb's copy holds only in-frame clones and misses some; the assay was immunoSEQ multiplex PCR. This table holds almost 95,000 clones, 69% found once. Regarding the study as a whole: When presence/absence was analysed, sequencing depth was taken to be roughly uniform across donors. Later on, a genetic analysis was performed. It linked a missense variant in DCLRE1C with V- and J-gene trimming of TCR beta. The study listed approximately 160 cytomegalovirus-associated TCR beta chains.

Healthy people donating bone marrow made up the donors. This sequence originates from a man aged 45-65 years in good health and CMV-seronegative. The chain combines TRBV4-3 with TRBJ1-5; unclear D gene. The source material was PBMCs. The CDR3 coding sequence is TGCGCCAGCAGCCAAGATACAAGTCTTAGCAATCAGCCCCAGCATTTT. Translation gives CASSQDTSLSNQPQHF.